Following are 27 T cell receptor beta chains from one sample sequenced in a study of Tregs in tolerant kidney transplant recipients. Here immunoSEQ multiplex PCR was the method, and the copy in TCRdb shows in-frame clones only, minus some. Here the sample spans several thousand clones, approximately 35% being singletons. CFSE-labeled recipient PBMCs were cultured roughly 6 days with irradiated graft donor PBMCs, then FACS-sorted. Their recognized antigens are unknown. The sample in question was CD8+ T cells from blood cultured with allogeneic cells, obtained before the transplant. The receptors here all came from a human patient who received a combined kidney and bone marrow transplant.

By share of the sample, this clone is medium-sized. The chain joins TRBV7-9 to TRBJ2-2; 7 nucleotides line up with TRBD2. CDR1 and CDR2 (germline): SEHNR, FQNEAQ (reference sequence). Germline trimming cut 8 bases from V and 7 bases from J; bases unmatched to any gene: 1. This CDR3 comprises 11 residues. The CDR3 bases are TGTGCCAGCCGGGGGGACGGGGAGCTGTTTTTT. Its protein product is CASRGDGELFF.

The rearrangement joins TRBV27 to TRBJ1-2; no clear D. Trimming pared 8 bases from V and 8 bases from J, leaving 21 bases between. Germline assignment: CDR1 MNHEY and CDR2 SMNVEV (reference sequence). The CDR3 is 14 amino acids. CDR3 in amino acids: CASSRGTDLWGYTF. CDR3 sequence (DNA): TGTGCCAGCTCCCGAGGTACGGATCTTTGGGGCTACACCTTC.

V is TRBV7-3 and J is TRBJ2-7; 11 bases are a match to TRBD2. Germline V CDR1 and CDR2: SGHTA, FQGTGA. With V trimmed by 5 bases and J by 2 bases, 5 bases remained unmatched. This CDR3 contains 15 residues. CDR3 in amino acids: CASSPTSGAAYEQYF. CDR3 bases: TGTGCCAGCAGCCCGACTAGCGGGGCCGCCTACGAGCAGTACTTC. The full variable domain, completed using reference TRBV7-3 and TRBJ2-7, is GAGVSQTPSNKVTEKGKYVELRCDPISGHTALYWYRQSLGQGPEFLIYFQGTGAADDSGLPNDRFFAVRPEGSVSTLKIQRTERGDSAVYLCASSPTSGAAYEQYFGPGTRLTVT.

Within the sample, this clone is medium-sized. The V call is TRBV5-1, the J call TRBJ2-7, with a tentative D call TRBD2 (5 bases). Germline CDR1 reads SGHRS; CDR2 reads YFSETQ. The ends were cut back, 3 bases at V and 0 bases at J, with 13 bases in the middle. CDR3 length: 15 amino acids. In DNA form, the CDR3 reads TGCGCCAGCAGCTACCAAGGGAGCGTCTCCTACGAGCAGTACTTC. Translated: CASSYQGSVSYEQYF.

The gene calls are TRBV1 and TRBJ2-7; the table's D call TRBD1 went unverified against the DNA. TRBV1 is classified as a pseudogene. CDR3 length: 13 amino acids. The DNA of the CDR3 is TGCGCCAGCAGCCAAGTGGGACAAAACGAGCAGTACTTC. Its protein is CASSQVGQNEQYF.

V is TRBV27 and J is TRBJ2-7; D is unresolved. The ends were cut back, 2 bases at V and 5 bases at J, with 16 bases in the middle. The germline V gene encodes CDR1 MNHEY and CDR2 SMNVEV (reference sequence). The CDR3 has 15 residues. As DNA, the CDR3 is TGTGCCAGCAGTTTAGTATCCGGGTCATACAACGAGCAGTACTTC. Translating gives CASSLVSGSYNEQYF.

V usage is TRBV27 and J usage is TRBJ1-1; TRBD1 aligns across 7 bases. CDR3 size: 14 residues. From germline, CDR1 is MNHEY and CDR2 SMNVEV (reference sequence). Trimming cost V 1 base and J 5 bases; bases outside gene matches: 4. CDR3: CASSLLGGTTEAFF. As DNA, the CDR3 is TGTGCCAGCAGTTTATTAGGGGGCACTACTGAAGCTTTCTTT.

This clone is labeled as large (0.1 to 1%). The genes are TRBV14 and TRBJ1-5; D not certain. V lost 1 base and J 6 bases, leaving 7 bases between the germline ends. The CDR3 sequence is 13 residues long. Germline CDR1 SGHDN, CDR2 FVKESK. The CDR3 loop is CASSQVVGQPQHF. The CDR3 coding sequence is TGTGCCAGCAGCCAAGTAGTCGGTCAGCCCCAGCATTTT. Filled out from reference TRBV14 and TRBJ1-5, the complete variable domain reads EAGVTQFPSHSVIEKGQTVTLRCDPISGHDNLYWYRRVMGKEIKFLLHFVKESKQDESGMPNNRFLAERTGGTYSTLKVQPAELEDSGVYFCASSQVVGQPQHFGDGTRLSIL.

Only a few counts were recorded for this clone. V is TRBV19 and J is TRBJ2-7; 10 bases agree with TRBD2. CDR1 LNHDA and CDR2 SQIVND come from the germline V gene (reference sequence). The CDR3 is made up of 14 amino acids. The junction had 0 bases not matched to a gene; V was cut back by 1 base and J by 3 bases. CDR3 nucleotides: TGTGCCAGTAGTATAGCTAGCGGGGGCTACGAGCAGTACTTC. It encodes CASSIASGGYEQYF.

This clone was detected only a few times. V is TRBV6-6 and J is TRBJ2-7; D may be TRBD2 (5 bases). The germline gives CDR1 MNHNY, CDR2 SVGAGI (reference sequence). CDR3 length: 12 amino acids. The V end was cut by 6 bases, the J end by 6 bases, with 12 bases between. This CDR3 is CASSPSSVEQYF. For the CDR3, the DNA is TGTGCCAGCAGCCCCAGTAGCGTCGAGCAGTACTTC.

This clone counts as medium-sized. The chain combines TRBV27 with TRBJ2-1, with 11 bases fitting TRBD2. The CDR3 has 16 amino acids. Germline lookup yields CDR1 MNHEY and CDR2 SMNVEV (reference sequence). The V segment lost 5 bases and the J segment 10 bases; nucleotides outside the gene matches: 13. The chain's CDR3 is CASSSIRTSGYGEQFF. The CDR3 nucleotides read TGTGCCAGCAGTAGTATCAGGACTAGCGGGTACGGGGAGCAGTTCTTC.

The V and J genes are TRBV7-8 and TRBJ2-4; tentatively, D is TRBD2 (5 bases). V was pared by 6 bases and J by 0 bases, with 12 bases between. The CDR3 spans 15 residues. CDR1 SGHVS and CDR2 FQNEAQ come from the germline V gene. In DNA, the CDR3 is TGTGCCAGCAGTTGGGAGAGACTAGCCAAAAACATTCAGTACTTC. Translation: CASSWERLAKNIQYF.

The rearrangement links TRBV27 to TRBJ2-1; 8 nucleotides agree with TRBD2. The CDR3 is 16 residues long. Germline loops: CDR1 MNHEY, CDR2 SMNVEV (reference sequence). Unmatched junction bases numbered 9, after V lost 4 bases and J lost 4 bases. CDR3 sequence reads: CASSWFTSGPYNEQFF. In nucleotides, the CDR3 is TGTGCCAGCAGTTGGTTTACTAGCGGACCGTACAATGAGCAGTTCTTC.

V is TRBV29-1 and J is TRBJ2-1, with D possibly being TRBD1 (5 bases). The CDR3 is 14 amino acids. Germline V gene data show CDR1 as SQVTM and CDR2 as ANQGSEA. V dropped 6 bases and J dropped 2 bases, with 14 bases sitting between them. CDR3 amino acids: CSVAHWGPYNEQFF. The CDR3 DNA sequence: TGCAGCGTCGCCCATTGGGGCCCCTACAATGAGCAGTTCTTC.

This clone was found a few times. The CDR3 sequence is CASSLGQSNYGYTF. CDR3 in DNA: TGTGCCAGCAGCTTAGGACAGTCTAACTATGGCTACACCTTC. V gene TRBV7-2 combines with J gene TRBJ1-2; possible D gene TRBD1, 5 bases. This CDR3 has 14 amino acids. V lost 1 base, J lost 0 bases, and 6 bases lay in between. Germline CDR1 and CDR2: SGHTA and FQGNSA.

The rearrangement uses TRBV27 and TRBJ2-1, with D possibly matching TRBD2 (6 bases). V was shortened by 7 bases and J by 8 bases, with 15 bases between the two germline ends. This CDR3 contains 13 residues. From germline, CDR1 is MNHEY and CDR2 SMNVEV (reference sequence). CDR3 nucleotides: TGTGCCAGCACCCGGGACTTCTTGGATGAGCAGTTCTTC. Translated, it gives CASTRDFLDEQFF.

V usage is TRBV7-6 and J usage is TRBJ2-2; 8 nucleotides match TRBD1. The length of the CDR3 is 17 residues. In germline, CDR1 is SGHVS, CDR2 FNYEAQ. J gave up 1 base and V 5 bases, and 9 bases lay outside the gene matches. The CDR3 region is CASSPQGAGLNTGELFF. CDR3 in DNA: TGTGCCAGCAGCCCTCAGGGGGCAGGGTTGAACACCGGGGAGCTGTTTTTT.

This clone rates as medium-sized (0.01 to 0.1%). CDR3 sequence reads: CASSLGLAGTYEQYF. The CDR3 bases are TGTGCCAGCAGCCTCGGACTAGCGGGGACATACGAGCAGTACTTC. This chain joins TRBV14 and TRBJ2-7; 12 bases align to TRBD2. Trimming took 4 bases from V and 4 from J; bases not matched to a gene: 5. The germline V gene encodes CDR1 SGHDN and CDR2 FVKESK. CDR3 length: 15 residues. The whole variable domain, remainder taken from reference TRBV14 and TRBJ2-7, is EAGVTQFPSHSVIEKGQTVTLRCDPISGHDNLYWYRRVMGKEIKFLLHFVKESKQDESGMPNNRFLAERTGGTYSTLKVQPAELEDSGVYFCASSLGLAGTYEQYFGPGTRLTVT.

Remarks on this clone: Germline and junction disagree at one end, which may indicate a read error. V usage is TRBV4-1 and J usage is TRBJ2-2, with D tentatively TRBD2 (6 bases). Germline CDR1 and CDR2: MGHRA and YSYEKL. This CDR3 comprises 13 residues. Here the CDR3 reads CASSLTSSGELFF. The CDR3, as DNA: TGTGCCAGCAGCCTGACTAGTTCCGGGGAGCTGTTTTTT.

This chain uses TRBV30 with TRBJ1-1; D ambiguous. Germline V gene data show CDR1 as GTSNPN and CDR2 as SVGIG (reference sequence). The CDR3 has 12 residues. V gave up 7 bases and J gave up 5 bases, with 14 bases separating them. This chain's CDR3 is CAYLDQRTEAFF. CDR3 DNA: TGTGCCTACCTAGATCAGAGGACTGAAGCTTTCTTT. Full variable domain (remainder filled in from reference TRBV30 and TRBJ1-1): SQTIHQWPATLVQPVGSPLSLECTVEGTSNPNLYWYRQAAGRGLQLLFYSVGIGQISSEVPQNLSASRPQDRQFILSSKKLLLSDSGFYLCAYLDQRTEAFFGQGTRLTVV.

The J gene is TRBJ2-7, the V gene TRBV19; 9 nucleotides match TRBD1. Germline-derived CDR1 and CDR2 are LNHDA and SQIVND (reference sequence). V shed 1 base, J shed 5 bases, and the junction held 6 bases outside the gene matches. The CDR3 contains 15 residues. The CDR3: CASSIAGTGLHEQYF. The CDR3 DNA reads TGTGCCAGTAGTATAGCCGGGACAGGGCTACACGAGCAGTACTTC. The variable domain in full, with the rest retrieved from reference TRBV19 and TRBJ2-7, is DGGITQSPKYLFRKEGQNVTLSCEQNLNHDAMYWYRQDPGQGLRLIYYSQIVNDFQKGDIAEGYSVSREKKESFPLTVTSAQKNPTAFYLCASSIAGTGLHEQYFGPGTRLTVT.

This clone was picked up a small number of times. V usage is TRBV9 and J usage is TRBJ2-5; 10 bases fit TRBD2. Germline loops: CDR1 SGDLS, CDR2 YYNGEE. V gave up 0 bases and J gave up 3 bases; unmatched junction bases: 8. The length of the CDR3 is 17 residues. Written as DNA, the CDR3 is TGTGCCAGCAGCGTAGCCCAGAGCGGGGGGGCCGAAGAGACCCAGTACTTC. Its protein is CASSVAQSGGAEETQYF.

The chain is built from TRBV6-5 and TRBJ2-1; D gene ambiguous. This CDR3 has 15 residues. CDR1 and CDR2 (germline): MNHEY, SVGAGI. Trimming removed 1 base at V and 2 bases at J, with 9 bases between. CDR3 in amino acids: CASSYYGGAYNEQFF. Written as DNA, the CDR3 is TGTGCCAGCAGTTACTACGGTGGAGCCTACAATGAGCAGTTCTTC.

This clone is categorized as medium-sized. The rearrangement uses TRBV27 and TRBJ2-1, with TRBD2 identical over 13 bases. Germline lookup yields CDR1 MNHEY and CDR2 SMNVEV (reference sequence). The CDR3 covers 18 residues. Losses at the gene ends were 2 bases for V and 1 base for J; bases not matched to a gene: 5. Written as DNA, the CDR3 is TGTGCCAGCAGTTTAGTACTAGCGGGGGGGATATCCTACAATGAGCAGTTCTTC. Its translation is CASSLVLAGGISYNEQFF.

By its share, this clone is medium-sized. J is TRBJ2-3 and V is TRBV4-3, with 7 nucleotides matching TRBD1. The CDR3 loop spans 15 amino acids. With V trimmed by 4 bases and J by 7 bases, 11 bases remained unmatched. Germline V CDR1 and CDR2: LGHNA, YSLEER. CDR3 sequence (DNA): TGCGCCAGCAGCCTCGGGACAGATGAGCGTCATACGCAGTATTTT. Translated, it gives CASSLGTDERHTQYF.

The CDR3 DNA follows: TGCGCCAGCAGCCAAGATTCTTTCTACAATGAGCAGTTCTTC. Protein product: CASSQDSFYNEQFF. V gene TRBV4-1 combines with J gene TRBJ2-1; no firm D call. CDR3 length equals 14 residues. V lost 0 bases and J 3 bases, leaving 6 bases between the germline ends. CDR1 is MGHRA, CDR2 YSYEKL, per germline.

The V gene is TRBV9, the J gene TRBJ2-5; D is possibly TRBD1 (6 bases). The end of the DNA aligns better with TRBJ2-7, so the J call may be wrong. The CDR3 extends over 15 amino acids. CDR1 and CDR2 (germline): SGDLS, YYNGEE. The CDR3 DNA sequence: TGTGCCAGCAGCGTAGGAGGGGGAGAGGTCTACGAGCAGTACTTC. It is translated as CASSVGGGEVYEQYF.